These T cell receptor beta chains were read from a single sample in a study of cytomegalovirus exposure and HLA in healthy donors. TCRdb's table, derived via immunoSEQ multiplex PCR, lists solely in-frame clones and lacks some. The sample has around 170,000 clones; approximately 81% are singletons. Specimen: PBMCs. The receptors were gathered from a middle-aged man in good health and CMV-seronegative. Both conserved end residues are part of each CDR3. Fields, in order: D gene, CDR3 length, V gene, CDR3 protein. D genes are given only for firm matches.

TRBD2,15,TRBV7-8,CASSLTLAALYEQYF
NA,14,TRBV2,CASSDEGGRETQYF
TRBD1,13,TRBV6-1,CASKTGGTYEQYF
TRBD2,16,TRBV4-3,CASSLGLAANTGELFF
TRBD2,17,TRBV9,CASSAPGLAGGPGEQFF
NA,14,TRBV2,CASRQQGLGETQYF
NA,13,TRBV9,CASSPRTAETQYF
NA,14,TRBV5-8,CASSFELINSPLHF
TRBD1,17,TRBV13,CASSPRFPGQRNYGYTF
NA,15,TRBV7-8,CASSISSGGTGEQYF
TRBD2,16,TRBV12-5,CASGSDLKRGANEQFF
NA,14,TRBV4-3,CASSRGQVNYGYTF
NA,16,TRBV2,CASSESGERSAASQHF
NA,15,TRBV5-6,CASSLGTAGNQPQHF
NA,14,TRBV7-2,CASSLEPVPHEQYF
TRBD1,14,TRBV11-2,CASSLGTAEETQYF
NA,13,TRBV13,CASSPYGRETQYF
TRBD1,16,TRBV18,CASSRPQGATRTEAFF
NA,12,TRBV5-4,CASSTHTGELFF
TRBD1,14,TRBV5-6,CAGSSGTGVGEQYF
TRBD1,15,TRBV5-1,CASSLQGARTDTQYF